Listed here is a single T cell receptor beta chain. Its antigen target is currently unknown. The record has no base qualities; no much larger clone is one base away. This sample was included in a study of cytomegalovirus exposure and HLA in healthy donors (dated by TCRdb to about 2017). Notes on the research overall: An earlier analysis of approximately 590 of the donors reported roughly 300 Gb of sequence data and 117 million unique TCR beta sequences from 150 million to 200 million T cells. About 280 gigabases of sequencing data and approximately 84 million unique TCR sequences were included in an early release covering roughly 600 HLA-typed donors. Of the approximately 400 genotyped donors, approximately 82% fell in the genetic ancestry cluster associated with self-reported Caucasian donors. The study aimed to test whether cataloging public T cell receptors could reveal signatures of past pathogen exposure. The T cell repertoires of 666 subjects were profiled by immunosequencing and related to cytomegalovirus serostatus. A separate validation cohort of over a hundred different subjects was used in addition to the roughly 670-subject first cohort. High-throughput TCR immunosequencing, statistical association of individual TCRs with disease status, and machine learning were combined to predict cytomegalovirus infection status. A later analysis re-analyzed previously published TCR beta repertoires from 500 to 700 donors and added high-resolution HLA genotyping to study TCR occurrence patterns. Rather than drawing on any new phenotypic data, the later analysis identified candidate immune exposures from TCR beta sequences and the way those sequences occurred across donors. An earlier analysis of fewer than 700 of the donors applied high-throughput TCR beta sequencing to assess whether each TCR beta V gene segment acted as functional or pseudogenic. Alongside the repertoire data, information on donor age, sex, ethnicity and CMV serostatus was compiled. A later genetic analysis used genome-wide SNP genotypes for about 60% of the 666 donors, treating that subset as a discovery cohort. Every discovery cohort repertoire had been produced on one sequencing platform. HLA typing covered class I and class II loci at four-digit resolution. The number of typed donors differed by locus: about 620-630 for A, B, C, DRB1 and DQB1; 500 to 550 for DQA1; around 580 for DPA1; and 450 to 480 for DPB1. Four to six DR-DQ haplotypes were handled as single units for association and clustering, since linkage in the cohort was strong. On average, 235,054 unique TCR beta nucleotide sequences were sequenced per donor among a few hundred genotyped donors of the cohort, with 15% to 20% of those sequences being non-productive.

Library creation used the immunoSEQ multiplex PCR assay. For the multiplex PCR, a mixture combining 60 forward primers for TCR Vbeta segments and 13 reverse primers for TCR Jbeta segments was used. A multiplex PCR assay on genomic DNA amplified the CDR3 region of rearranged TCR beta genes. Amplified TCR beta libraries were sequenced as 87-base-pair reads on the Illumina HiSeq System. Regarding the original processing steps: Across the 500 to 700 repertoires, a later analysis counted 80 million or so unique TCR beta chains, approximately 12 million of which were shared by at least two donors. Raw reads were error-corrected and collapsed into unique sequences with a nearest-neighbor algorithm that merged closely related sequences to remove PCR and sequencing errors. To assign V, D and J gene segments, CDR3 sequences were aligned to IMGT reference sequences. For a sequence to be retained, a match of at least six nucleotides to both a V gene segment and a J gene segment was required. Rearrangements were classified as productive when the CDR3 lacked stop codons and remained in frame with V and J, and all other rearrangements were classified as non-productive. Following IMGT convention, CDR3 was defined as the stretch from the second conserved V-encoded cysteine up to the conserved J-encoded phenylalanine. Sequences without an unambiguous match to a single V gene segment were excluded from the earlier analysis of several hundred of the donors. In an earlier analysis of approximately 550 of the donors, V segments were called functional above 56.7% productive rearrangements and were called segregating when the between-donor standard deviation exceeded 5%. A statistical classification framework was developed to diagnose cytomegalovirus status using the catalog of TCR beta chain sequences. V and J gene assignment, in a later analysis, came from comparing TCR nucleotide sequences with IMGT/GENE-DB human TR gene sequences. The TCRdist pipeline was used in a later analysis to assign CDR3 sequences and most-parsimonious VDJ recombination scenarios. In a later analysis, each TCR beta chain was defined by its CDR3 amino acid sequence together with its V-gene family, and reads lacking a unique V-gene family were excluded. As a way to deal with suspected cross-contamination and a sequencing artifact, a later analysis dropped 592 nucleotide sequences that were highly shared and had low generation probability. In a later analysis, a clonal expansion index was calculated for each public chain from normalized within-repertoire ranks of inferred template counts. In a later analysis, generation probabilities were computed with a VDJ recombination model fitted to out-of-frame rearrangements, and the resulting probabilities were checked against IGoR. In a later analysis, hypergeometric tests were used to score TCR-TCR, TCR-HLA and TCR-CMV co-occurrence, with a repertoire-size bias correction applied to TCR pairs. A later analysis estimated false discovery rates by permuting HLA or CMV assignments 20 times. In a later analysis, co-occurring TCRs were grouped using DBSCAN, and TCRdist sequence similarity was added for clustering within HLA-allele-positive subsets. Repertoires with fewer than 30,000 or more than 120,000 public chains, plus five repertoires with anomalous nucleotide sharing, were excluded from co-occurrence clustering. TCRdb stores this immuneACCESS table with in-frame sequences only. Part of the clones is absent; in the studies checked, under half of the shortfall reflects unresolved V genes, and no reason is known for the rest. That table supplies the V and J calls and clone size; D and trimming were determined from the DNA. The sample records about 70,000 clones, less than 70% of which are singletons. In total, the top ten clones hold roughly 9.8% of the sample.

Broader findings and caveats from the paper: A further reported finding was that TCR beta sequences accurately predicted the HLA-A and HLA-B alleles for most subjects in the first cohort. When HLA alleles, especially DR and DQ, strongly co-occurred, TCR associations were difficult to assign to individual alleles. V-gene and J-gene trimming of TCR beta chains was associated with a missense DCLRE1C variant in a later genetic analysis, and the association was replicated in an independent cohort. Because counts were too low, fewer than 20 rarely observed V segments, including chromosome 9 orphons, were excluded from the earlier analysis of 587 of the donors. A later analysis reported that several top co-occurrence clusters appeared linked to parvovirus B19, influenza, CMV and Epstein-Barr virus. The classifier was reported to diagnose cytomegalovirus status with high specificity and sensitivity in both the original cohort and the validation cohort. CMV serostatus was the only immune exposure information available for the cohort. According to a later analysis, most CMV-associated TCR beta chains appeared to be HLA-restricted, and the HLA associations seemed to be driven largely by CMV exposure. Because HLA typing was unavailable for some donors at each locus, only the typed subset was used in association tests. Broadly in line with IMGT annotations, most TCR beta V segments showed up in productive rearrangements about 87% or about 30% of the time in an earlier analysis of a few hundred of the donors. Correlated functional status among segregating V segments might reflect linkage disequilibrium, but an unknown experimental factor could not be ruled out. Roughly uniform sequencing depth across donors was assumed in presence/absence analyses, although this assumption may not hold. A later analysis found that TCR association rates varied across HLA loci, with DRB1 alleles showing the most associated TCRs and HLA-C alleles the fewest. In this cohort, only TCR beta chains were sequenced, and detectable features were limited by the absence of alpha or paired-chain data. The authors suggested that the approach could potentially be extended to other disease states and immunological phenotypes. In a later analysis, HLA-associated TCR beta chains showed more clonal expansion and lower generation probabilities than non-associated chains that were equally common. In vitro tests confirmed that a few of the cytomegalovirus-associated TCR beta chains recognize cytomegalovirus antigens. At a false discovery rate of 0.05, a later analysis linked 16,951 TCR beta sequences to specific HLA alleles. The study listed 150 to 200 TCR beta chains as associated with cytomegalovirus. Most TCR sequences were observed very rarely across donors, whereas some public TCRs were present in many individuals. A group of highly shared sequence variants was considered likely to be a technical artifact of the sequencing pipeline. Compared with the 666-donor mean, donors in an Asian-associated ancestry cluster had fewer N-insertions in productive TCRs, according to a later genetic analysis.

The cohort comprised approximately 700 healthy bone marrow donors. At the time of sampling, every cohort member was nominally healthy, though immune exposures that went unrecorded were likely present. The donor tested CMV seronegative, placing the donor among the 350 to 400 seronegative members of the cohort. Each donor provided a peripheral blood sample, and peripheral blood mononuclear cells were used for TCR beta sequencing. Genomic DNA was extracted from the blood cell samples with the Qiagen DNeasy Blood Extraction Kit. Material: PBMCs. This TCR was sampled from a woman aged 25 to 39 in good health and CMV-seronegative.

The nucleotides are TGTGCCAGCAGCCCCACCGTAGCCGGTCAGCCCCAGCATTTT. This codes for CASSPTVAGQPQHF. Recombination connected TRBV7-3 to TRBJ1-5, with the D gene not clear enough to name. The germline V gene specifies SGHTA as CDR1 and FQGTGA as CDR2. At the junction V is shortened by 5 bases and J by 6 bases, with 14 bases in between. The CDR3 covers 14 residues, taking in both the cysteine and the phenylalanine. Solely the CDR3 DNA is kept, with 42 bases framed from the first base.